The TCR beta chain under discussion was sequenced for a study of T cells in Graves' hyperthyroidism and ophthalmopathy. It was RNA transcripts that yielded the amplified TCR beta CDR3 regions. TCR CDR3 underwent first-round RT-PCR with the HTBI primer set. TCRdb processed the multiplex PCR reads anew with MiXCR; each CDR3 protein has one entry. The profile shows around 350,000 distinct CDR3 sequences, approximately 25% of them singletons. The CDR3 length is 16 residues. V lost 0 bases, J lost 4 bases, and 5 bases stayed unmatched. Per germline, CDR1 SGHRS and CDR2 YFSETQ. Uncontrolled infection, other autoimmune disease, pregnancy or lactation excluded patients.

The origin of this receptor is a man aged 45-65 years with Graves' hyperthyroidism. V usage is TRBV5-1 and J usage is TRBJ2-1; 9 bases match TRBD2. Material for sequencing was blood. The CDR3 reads CASSLEAGGGYNEQFF. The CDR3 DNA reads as TGCGCCAGCAGCTTGGAGGCGGGAGGGGGGTACAATGAGCAGTTCTTC.